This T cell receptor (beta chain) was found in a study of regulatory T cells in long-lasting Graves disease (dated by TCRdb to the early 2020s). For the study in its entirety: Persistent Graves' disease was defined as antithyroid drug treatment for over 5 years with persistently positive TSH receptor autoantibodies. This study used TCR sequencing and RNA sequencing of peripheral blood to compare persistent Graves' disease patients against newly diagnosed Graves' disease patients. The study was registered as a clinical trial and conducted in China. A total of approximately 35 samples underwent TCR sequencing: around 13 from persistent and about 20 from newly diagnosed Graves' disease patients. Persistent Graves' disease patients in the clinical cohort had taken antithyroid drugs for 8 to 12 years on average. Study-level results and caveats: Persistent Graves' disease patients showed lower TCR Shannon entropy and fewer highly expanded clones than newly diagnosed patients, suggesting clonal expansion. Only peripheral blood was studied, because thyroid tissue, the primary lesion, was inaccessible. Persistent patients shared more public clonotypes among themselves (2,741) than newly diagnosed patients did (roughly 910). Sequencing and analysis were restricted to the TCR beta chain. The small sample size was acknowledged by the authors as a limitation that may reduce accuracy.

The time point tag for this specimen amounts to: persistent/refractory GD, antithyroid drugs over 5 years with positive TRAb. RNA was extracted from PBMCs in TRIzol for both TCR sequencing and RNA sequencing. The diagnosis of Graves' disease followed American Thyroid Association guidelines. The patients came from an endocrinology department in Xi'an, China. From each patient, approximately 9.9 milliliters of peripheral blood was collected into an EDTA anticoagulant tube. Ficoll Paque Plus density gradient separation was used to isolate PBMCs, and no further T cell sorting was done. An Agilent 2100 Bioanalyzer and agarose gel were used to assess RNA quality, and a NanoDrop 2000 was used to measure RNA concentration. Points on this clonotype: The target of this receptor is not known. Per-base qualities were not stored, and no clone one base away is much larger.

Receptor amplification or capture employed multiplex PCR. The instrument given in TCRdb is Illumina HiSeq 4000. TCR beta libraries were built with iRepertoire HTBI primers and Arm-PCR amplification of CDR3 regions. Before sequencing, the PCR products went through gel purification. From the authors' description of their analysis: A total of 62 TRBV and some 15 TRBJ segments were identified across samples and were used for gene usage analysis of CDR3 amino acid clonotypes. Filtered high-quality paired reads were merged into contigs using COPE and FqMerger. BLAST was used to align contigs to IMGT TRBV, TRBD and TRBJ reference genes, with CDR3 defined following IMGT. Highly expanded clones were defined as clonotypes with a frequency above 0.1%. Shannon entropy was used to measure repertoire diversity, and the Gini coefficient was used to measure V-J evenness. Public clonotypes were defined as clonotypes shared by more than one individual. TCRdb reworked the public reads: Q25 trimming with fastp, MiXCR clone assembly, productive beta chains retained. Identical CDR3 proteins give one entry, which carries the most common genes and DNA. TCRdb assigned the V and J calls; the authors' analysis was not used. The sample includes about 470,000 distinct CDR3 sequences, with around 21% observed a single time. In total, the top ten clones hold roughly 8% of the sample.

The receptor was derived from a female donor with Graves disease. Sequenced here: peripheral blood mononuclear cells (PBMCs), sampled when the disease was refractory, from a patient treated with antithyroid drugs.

The CDR3 protein sequence reads: CASTRDRDRGKRRAKNIQYF. The nucleotide sequence reads as follows: TGCGCCAGCACAAGAGACCGGGACAGGGGAAAGCGCCGAGCCAAAAACATTCAGTACTTC. The sequence is built from TRBV10-1 and TRBJ2-4, with 10 bases matching TRBD1. The CDR3 numbers 20 residues from cysteine through phenylalanine. The retained sequence is limited to the CDR3, 60 bases, with the frame set at the first base. Trimmed from V: 7 bases; trimmed from J: 0 bases; junction bases lacking a gene match: 18. Looking up the germline V gene (reference sequence) yields CDR1 WNHNN and CDR2 SYGVQD.